This TCR beta chain was recovered during a study of T-cell memory formation after mild COVID-19. This CDR3 spans 11 amino acids. In germline, CDR1 is LNHDA, CDR2 SQIVND (reference sequence). V lost 3 bases and J lost 5, with 4 bases in between. TCRdb passed the 5' RACE reads through MiXCR, listing each CDR3 protein once. The sample carries roughly 100,000 distinct CDR3 sequences, 9.5% to 15% recorded once. The V and J genes are TRBV19 and TRBJ2-5; D not certain. Material for sequencing was PBMCs or a T cell subset sorted from them (not recorded which). This receptor was obtained from an adult woman who had mild COVID-19 (a few samples of this study predate the infection). Cell type and time point are not known. CDR3 sequence reads: CASSMGETQYF. The CDR3 coding sequence is TGTGCCAGTAGTATGGGGGAGACCCAGTACTTC.